This T cell receptor (beta chain) was profiled in a study of T cells after yellow fever vaccination. TCRdb recomputed calls from the 5' RACE reads with MiXCR, one row per CDR3 protein. The sample has 450,000 to 600,000 distinct CDR3 sequences, roughly 14% seen once. The sequenced sample was PBMCs, obtained on the day of the yellow fever booster vaccination. The sequence was collected from a man under 40 who received the YFV17D yellow fever vaccine.

The CDR3 reads CASIAGTGELFF. CDR3 sequence (DNA): TGTGCCAGCATCGCAGGCACCGGGGAGCTGTTTTTT. V usage is TRBV7-9 and J usage is TRBJ2-2; no clear D. Trimming shortened V by 7 bases and J by 4 bases, and 7 bases separated the two germline ends. This CDR3 spans 12 amino acids. The V gene's germline CDR1 is SEHNR and CDR2 FQNEAQ (reference sequence).